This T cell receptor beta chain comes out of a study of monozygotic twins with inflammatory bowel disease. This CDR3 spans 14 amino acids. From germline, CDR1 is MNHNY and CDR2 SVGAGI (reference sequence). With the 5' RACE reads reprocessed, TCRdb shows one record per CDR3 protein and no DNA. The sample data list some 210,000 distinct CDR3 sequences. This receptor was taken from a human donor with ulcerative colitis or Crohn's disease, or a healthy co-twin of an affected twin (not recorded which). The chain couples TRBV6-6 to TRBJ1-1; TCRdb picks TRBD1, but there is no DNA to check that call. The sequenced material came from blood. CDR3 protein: CASRLDRGNTEAFF.